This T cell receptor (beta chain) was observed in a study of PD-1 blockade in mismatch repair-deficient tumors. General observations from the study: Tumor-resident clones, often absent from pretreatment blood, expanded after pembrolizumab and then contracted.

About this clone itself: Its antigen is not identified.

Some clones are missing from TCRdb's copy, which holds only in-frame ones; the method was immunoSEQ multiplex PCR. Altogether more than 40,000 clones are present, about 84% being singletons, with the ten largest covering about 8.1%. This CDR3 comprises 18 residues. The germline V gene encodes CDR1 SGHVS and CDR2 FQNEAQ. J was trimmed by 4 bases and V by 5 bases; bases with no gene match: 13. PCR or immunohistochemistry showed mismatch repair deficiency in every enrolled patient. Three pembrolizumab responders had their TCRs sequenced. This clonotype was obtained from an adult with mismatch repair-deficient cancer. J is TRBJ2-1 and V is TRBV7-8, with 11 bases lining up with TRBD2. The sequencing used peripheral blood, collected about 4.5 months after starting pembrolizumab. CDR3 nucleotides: TGTGCCAGCAGCCGGACTTTCCTAGCGGGAGGCAATTACAATGAGCAGTTCTTC. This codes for CASSRTFLAGGNYNEQFF.